Shown below are 32 T cell receptor beta chains from a single sample sequenced in a study of breast tumors, draining lymph nodes, adjacent tissues. TCRdb re-called the multiplex PCR reads with MiXCR, one entry per CDR3 protein. This sample has over 10,000 distinct CDR3 sequences; about three fifths occur once, and the top ten carry around 50%. Sequencing used tumor-adjacent breast tissue. The source is a female donor with breast cancer. Some clones in this sample may be carry-over from other donors' samples.

This clonotype was recorded once. This chain uses TRBV10-3 with TRBJ2-7; 10 nucleotides align to TRBD1. The germline V gene has CDR1 ENHRY and CDR2 SYGVKD. The V and J ends lost 7 bases and 3 bases, in that order; junction bases with no gene match: 6. The CDR3 extends over 14 amino acids. This CDR3 is CAITEDRGSYEQYF. In nucleotides, the CDR3 is TGTGCCATCACCGAGGACAGGGGGAGCTACGAGCAGTACTTC.

This clonotype showed up many times. The gene calls are TRBV27 and TRBJ2-7, with TRBD1 identical over 7 bases. V lost 8 bases, J lost 0 bases, and 10 bases stayed unmatched. Per germline, CDR1 MNHEY and CDR2 SMNVEV (reference sequence). The CDR3 totals 15 residues. CDR3 loop: CASSPGQASSYEQYF. CDR3 sequence (DNA): TGTGCCAGCTCCCCCGGACAGGCCAGCTCCTACGAGCAGTACTTC.

This clonotype was seen only a few times. The rearrangement links TRBV7-3 to TRBJ2-7; no reliable D call. V lost 2 bases and J lost 5, with 7 bases in between. The CDR3 has 12 amino acids. Germline V gene sequence: CDR1 SGHTA, CDR2 FQGTGA. The CDR3 sequence is CASSLEKNEQYF. The CDR3 DNA follows: TGTGCCAGCAGCTTAGAGAAGAACGAGCAGTACTTC. Supplemented by reference TRBV7-3 and TRBJ2-7, the full variable domain reads GAGVSQTPSNKVTEKGKYVELRCDPISGHTALYWYRQSLGQGPEFLIYFQGTGAADDSGLPNDRFFAVRPEGSVSTLKIQRTERGDSAVYLCASSLEKNEQYFGPGTRLTVT.

The rearrangement joins TRBV7-8 to TRBJ2-7; TRBD2 might be the D (5 bases). This CDR3 is 12 amino acids long. V lost 3 bases, J lost 7 bases, and 10 bases lay in between. Germline V lookup: CDR1 SGHVS, CDR2 FQNEAQ. The CDR3 sequence: CASSLVGREQYF. CDR3 bases: TGTGCCAGCAGCTTGGTTGGGAGAGAGCAGTACTTC.

The rearrangement uses TRBV5-1 and TRBJ2-3; TRBD1 aligns across 8 bases. The CDR3 covers 13 residues. Trimming cost V 6 bases and J 3 bases; bases outside gene matches: 3. CDR1 is SGHRS, CDR2 YFSETQ, per germline. CDR3 DNA: TGCGCCAGCACAGGACAGGGAACAGATACGCAGTATTTT. Protein sequence: CASTGQGTDTQYF.

This clonotype has a count of ten or more. The V gene is TRBV15, the J gene TRBJ1-5; D gene unclear. This CDR3 contains 20 residues. Trimming removed 0 bases at V and 3 bases at J, with 24 bases between. Germline V lookup: CDR1 LNHNV, CDR2 YYDKDF (reference sequence). CDR3 residues: CATSRDNPRPGSANNQPQHF. In DNA, the CDR3 is TGTGCCACCAGCAGAGATAATCCCCGCCCAGGCAGCGCCAACAATCAGCCCCAGCATTTT. The variable domain in full, with the rest retrieved from reference TRBV15 and TRBJ1-5, is DAMVIQNPRYQVTQFGKPVTLSCSQTLNHNVMYWYQQKSSQAPKLLFHYYDKDFNNEADTPDNFQSRRPNTSFCFLDIRSPGLGDTAMYLCATSRDNPRPGSANNQPQHFGDGTRLSIL.

This clonotype was seen repeatedly, ten times or more. The chain uses TRBV20-1 and TRBJ2-1; 9 bases match TRBD1. V trimming: 0 bases; J trimming: 8 bases; junction bases outside the gene matches: 5. The CDR3 covers 14 residues. Germline lookup yields CDR1 DFQATT and CDR2 SNEGSKA (reference sequence). CDR3 residues: CSARDFGQGYEQFF. In DNA form, the CDR3 reads TGCAGTGCTAGAGACTTTGGACAGGGGTATGAGCAGTTCTTC.

The genes are TRBV2 and TRBJ2-2; TRBD2 agrees at 7 bases. V gave up 6 bases and J gave up 0 bases; unmatched junction bases: 4. In germline, CDR1 is SNHLY, CDR2 FYNNEI. The CDR3 is 15 residues long. Here the CDR3 reads CASRREGTNTGELFF. Here the CDR3 DNA reads TGTGCCAGCAGAAGGGAGGGTACGAACACCGGGGAGCTGTTTTTT.

This chain connects TRBV20-1 to TRBJ1-5; D is ambiguous. The CDR3 spans 14 residues. Trimming pared 0 bases from V and 0 bases from J, leaving 6 bases between. Germline-derived CDR1 and CDR2 are DFQATT and SNEGSKA (reference sequence). The DNA for the CDR3 is TGCAGTGCTAGAGACGGCGCTAGCAATCAGCCCCAGCATTTT. Translation: CSARDGASNQPQHF.

This clonotype turned up a few times. The chain uses TRBV5-1 and TRBJ2-7; D gene ambiguous. Germline V gives CDR1 SGHRS, CDR2 YFSETQ. Trimming stripped 5 bases from V and 1 base from J, with 10 bases between. The length of the CDR3 is 13 residues. CDR3 region: CASRFKPSYEQYF. CDR3 nucleotides: TGCGCCAGCAGGTTCAAACCTTCCTACGAGCAGTACTTC. The full variable domain, rest sourced from reference TRBV5-1 and TRBJ2-7, is KAGVTQTPRYLIKTRGQQVTLSCSPISGHRSVSWYQQTPGQGLQFLFEYFSETQRNKGNFPGRFSGRQFSNSRSEMNVSTLELGDSALYLCASRFKPSYEQYFGPGTRLTVT.

This chain joins TRBV24-1 and TRBJ1-4; D gene unclear. V was shortened by 4 bases and J by 5 bases, with 13 bases between the two germline ends. Germline CDR1 is KGHDR and CDR2 is SFDVKD. The CDR3 totals 15 residues. The CDR3 DNA follows: TGTGCCACCAGTGACGTCGACGGTCCGAATGAAAAACTGTTTTTT. It encodes CATSDVDGPNEKLFF.

This sequence joins TRBV7-9 and TRBJ1-6, with TRBD1 as a possible D gene (6 bases). The germline V gene has CDR1 SEHNR and CDR2 FQNEAQ (reference sequence). V was clipped by 3 bases and J by 13 bases, with 25 bases between them. The CDR3 extends over 17 amino acids. The CDR3 sequence: CASSFQDLMGARTPLHF. Here the CDR3 DNA reads TGTGCCAGCAGCTTTCAAGACCTAATGGGGGCGAGGACCCCCCTCCACTTT.

The rearrangement uses TRBV2 and TRBJ2-7, with D uncertain. The germline gives CDR1 SNHLY, CDR2 FYNNEI. CDR3 size: 14 residues. V lost 7 bases and J 0 bases, leaving 13 bases between the germline ends. The CDR3 DNA is TGTGCCAGCACTGCCGTCCGGAGCTCCTACGAGCAGTACTTC. Translating it yields CASTAVRSSYEQYF.

This clonotype was seen only once. A read error may produce the germline difference seen at one junction end. This chain links TRBV20-1 with TRBJ2-5, with a weak D call TRBD1 (5 bases). The germline gives CDR1 DFQATT, CDR2 SNEGSKA (reference sequence). There are 11 residues in the CDR3. The CDR3 protein is CSAVMTETQSF. The DNA of the CDR3 is TGCAGTGCTGTAATGACAGAGACCCAGTCCTTC.

This sequence joins TRBV25-1 and TRBJ2-3, with TRBD1 matching 11 bases. Germline V gene data show CDR1 as MGHDK and CDR2 as SYGVNS. The CDR3 is 14 amino acids. V lost 8 bases, J lost 2 bases, and 3 bases stayed unmatched. CDR3 in DNA: TGTGCCAGCTCGGACAGGGGGCCCACAGATACGCAGTATTTT. It specifies CASSDRGPTDTQYF.

The table lists this clonotype with many counts. V usage is TRBV19 and J usage is TRBJ1-5; weak D call: TRBD1 (5 bases). Germline CDR1 is LNHDA and CDR2 is SQIVND (reference sequence). This CDR3 has 15 residues. Trimming stripped 5 bases from V and 0 bases from J, with 11 bases between. CDR3 in amino acids: CASSGDGFSNQPQHF. The CDR3 coding sequence is TGTGCCAGTAGTGGGGACGGATTTAGCAATCAGCCCCAGCATTTT.

This clonotype has a count of ten or more. The J gene is TRBJ2-1, the V gene TRBV7-9, with D perhaps matching TRBD1 (7 bases). Deletions cut 6 bases from V and 0 bases from J, with 18 bases between. Germline values: CDR1 SEHNR, CDR2 FQNEAQ (reference sequence). CDR3 length: 17 amino acids. The CDR3 is CASREIRGVPSYNEQFF. The CDR3 nucleotides are TGTGCCAGCAGGGAGATCAGGGGGGTTCCCTCCTACAATGAGCAGTTCTTC.

The chain carries TRBV5-1 and TRBJ1-4; D is perhaps TRBD1 (6 bases). V gave up 2 bases and J gave up 10 bases, with 24 bases separating them. Germline V gives CDR1 SGHRS, CDR2 YFSETQ. The length of the CDR3 is 17 residues. CDR3 nucleotides: TGCGCCAGCAGCTTCGCGGAGGGTGGGACACAAAGTCGAAAACTGTTTTTT. Protein sequence: CASSFAEGGTQSRKLFF.

The V and J genes are TRBV7-2 and TRBJ1-1; D is unresolved. Germline lookup yields CDR1 SGHTA and CDR2 FQGNSA. The CDR3 covers 13 residues. With 3 bases removed from V and 4 bases from J, the gap between germline ends came to 9 bases. CDR3 nucleotides: TGTGCCAGCAGCTTGGGGAGCGGCACTGAAGCTTTCTTT. Protein sequence: CASSLGSGTEAFF. The full variable domain, in which reference TRBV7-2 and TRBJ1-1 provide the parts outside the CDR3, is GAGVSQSPSNKVTEKGKDVELRCDPISGHTALYWYRQSLGQGLEFLIYFQGNSAPDKSGLPSDRFSAERTGGSVSTLTIQRTQQEDSAVYLCASSLGSGTEAFFGQGTRLTVV.

This chain links TRBV5-1 with TRBJ1-6; tentative D call: TRBD1 (5 bases). This CDR3 has 15 residues. Germline lookup yields CDR1 SGHRS and CDR2 YFSETQ. V was clipped by 5 bases and J by 0 bases, with 9 bases between them. The CDR3 DNA reads TGCGCCAGCAGTGACAGCCTCTCCTATAATTCACCCCTCCACTTT. The encoded protein is CASSDSLSYNSPLHF.

V gene TRBV5-1 combines with J gene TRBJ2-7; tentatively, D is TRBD1 (6 bases). This CDR3 contains 15 residues. V was pared by 6 bases and J by 5 bases, with 21 bases between. CDR1 is SGHRS, CDR2 YFSETQ, per germline. The CDR3 loop is CASKHGKRGSHEQYF. CDR3 nucleotide sequence: TGCGCCAGCAAGCACGGGAAAAGGGGGTCCCACGAGCAGTACTTC.

Points on this clonotype: A much bigger clone sits one base away, suggesting this may be a read error. This is likely a read error, given that the CDR3 carries no conserved phenylalanine or tryptophan at its end. CDR3 amino acids: CSAIDEPKAFL. The CDR3 DNA follows: TGCAGTGCTATCGACGAACCCAAAGCTTTCCTT. This sequence joins TRBV20-1 and TRBJ1-1; no reliable D call. CDR3 length: 11 amino acids. Trimming shortened V by 4 bases and J by 9 bases, and 12 bases separated the two germline ends. Looked up from germline, CDR1 is DFQATT and CDR2 is SNEGSKA (reference sequence).

J is TRBJ1-2 and V is TRBV19; maybe TRBD1 (6 bases). This CDR3 comprises 13 residues. Trimming removed 10 bases at V and 4 bases at J, with 16 bases between. The germline CDR1 and CDR2 sequences are LNHDA and SQIVND (reference sequence). The CDR3 bases are TGTGCCACGAACAGGGAGCTGGGCTATGGCTACACCTTC. As protein: CATNRELGYGYTF. The variable domain in full, completed from reference TRBV19 and TRBJ1-2, reads DGGITQSPKYLFRKEGQNVTLSCEQNLNHDAMYWYRQDPGQGLRLIYYSQIVNDFQKGDIAEGYSVSREKKESFPLTVTSAQKNPTAFYLCATNRELGYGYTFGSGTRLTVV.

CDR3: CASRGQDLPYNEQFF. Here the CDR3 DNA reads TGTGCCAGCAGGGGGCAGGACCTCCCCTACAATGAGCAGTTCTTC. This chain joins TRBV25-1 and TRBJ2-1, with a tentative D call TRBD1 (5 bases). The CDR3 runs to 15 residues. V was shortened by 6 bases and J by 2 bases, with 14 bases between the two germline ends. The germline CDR1 and CDR2 sequences are MGHDK and SYGVNS.

The chain employs TRBV5-1 and TRBJ1-2; D is undetermined. Germline V gene sequence: CDR1 SGHRS, CDR2 YFSETQ. This CDR3 spans 13 amino acids. Trimming took 0 bases from V and 3 from J, leaving 6 bases between them. Here the CDR3 reads CASSLATDYGYTF. The CDR3 DNA reads as TGCGCCAGCAGCTTGGCAACGGACTATGGCTACACCTTC.

About this clonotype itself: A junction boundary mismatches the germline segment, possibly from a read error. The chain links TRBV2 to TRBJ2-1, with 12 bases that match TRBD2. The germline CDR1 and CDR2 sequences are SNHLY and FYNNEI. This CDR3 region has 17 residues. The chain's CDR3 is CASSERLTSGGRNQQFF. In nucleotides, the CDR3 is TGTGCCAGCAGTGAACGCCTGACTAGCGGGGGCCGCAATCAGCAGTTCTTC.

This clonotype was seen many times. One base away lies a much larger clone, so this may be a sequencing read error. This CDR3 reads CSALSGPEQSF. Written as DNA, the CDR3 is TGCAGTGCTCTTAGTGGGCCTGAGCAGTCCTTC. The chain uses TRBV20-1 and TRBJ2-1; D unresolved. Germline assignment: CDR1 DFQATT and CDR2 SNEGSKA (reference sequence). The CDR3 is 11 amino acids.

This chain links TRBV5-4 with TRBJ2-2; TRBD2 matches at 9 bases. Per the germline V gene, CDR1 is SGHNT and CDR2 is YYREEE (reference sequence). V shed 7 bases, J shed 3 bases, and the junction held 10 bases outside the gene matches. The CDR3 contains 16 residues. In nucleotides, the CDR3 is TGTGCCAGCCGTGCCGGGACTAGCAGGTACACCGGGGAGCTGTTTTTT. This encodes CASRAGTSRYTGELFF.

This chain joins TRBV29-1 and TRBJ1-2; weak D call: TRBD1 (5 bases). Trimming removed 4 bases at V and 9 bases at J, with 12 bases between. The CDR3 is 11 residues long. Germline CDR1 SQVTM, CDR2 ANQGSEA. CDR3 DNA sequence: TGCAGCGTTGGTGACAGTAGGCGCTACACCTTC. Its protein is CSVGDSRRYTF.

This clonotype appeared a single time. This chain joins TRBV20-1 and TRBJ1-5; D uncertain. V shed 6 bases and J shed 0 bases, with 18 bases lying between them. In germline, CDR1 is DFQATT, CDR2 SNEGSKA (reference sequence). The CDR3 runs to 16 residues. Here the CDR3 reads CSAEGRPTTSNQPQHF. In DNA form, the CDR3 reads TGCAGTGCCGAAGGACGTCCGACAACTAGCAATCAGCCCCAGCATTTT.

This clonotype is termed medium-sized. The CDR3 loop reads CASSFILPVRGTDTQYF. The CDR3 DNA reads as TGTGCCAGCAGCTTTATCCTTCCGGTGCGGGGCACAGATACGCAGTATTTT. The V call is TRBV7-9, the J call TRBJ2-3; weak D call: TRBD2 (5 bases). Between the trimmed V and J ends, which lost 3 bases and 1 base, there was a span of 17 bases. The CDR3 loop spans 17 amino acids. Germline V gene data show CDR1 as SEHNR and CDR2 as FQNEAQ (reference sequence).

CDR3 protein: CATSVKQGHSYEQYF. CDR3 nucleotides: TGTGCCACCAGTGTTAAACAGGGACACTCCTACGAGCAGTACTTC. J is TRBJ2-7 and V is TRBV24-1, with a weak D call TRBD1 (6 bases). V was trimmed by 5 bases and J by 0 bases, leaving 13 bases between them. The germline gives CDR1 KGHDR, CDR2 SFDVKD. This CDR3 spans 15 amino acids.